The 18 T cell receptor beta chains below come from one sample, sequenced in a study of T cells in narcolepsy. The data were produced by immunoSEQ multiplex PCR, yet TCRdb's version contains in-frame clones alone and is incomplete. The sample yields fewer than 40,000 clones, 82% seen once. Sequenced sample: CD45RA- memory CD4+ T cells from PBMCs. Source of these receptors: a human donor with narcolepsy.

This clone was counted only a few times. The rearrangement links TRBV6-1 to TRBJ2-7, with D tentatively TRBD2 (6 bases). Trimming removed 1 base from V and 7 bases from J, with 14 bases in between. The germline V gene has CDR1 MNHNS and CDR2 SASEGT. The CDR3 runs 14 residues. Written as DNA, the CDR3 is TGTGCCAGCAGTGAAGAGGGCCGGGCGGGAGAGCAGTACTTC. Residues: CASSEEGRAGEQYF.

The chain links TRBV7-9 to TRBJ1-2; D not resolved. Germline assignment: CDR1 SEHNR and CDR2 FQNEAQ (reference sequence). With 2 bases removed from V and 2 bases from J, the gap between germline ends came to 12 bases. The CDR3 extends over 15 amino acids. The CDR3 is CASSLFDVRNYGYTF. The CDR3 coding sequence is TGTGCCAGCAGCTTATTCGACGTCCGAAACTATGGCTACACCTTC.

V is TRBV7-8 and J is TRBJ1-1; D is uncertain. The germline V gene has CDR1 SGHVS and CDR2 FQNEAQ. The CDR3 runs to 15 residues. The V and J ends lost 0 bases and 0 bases respectively, with 8 bases between them. This chain's CDR3 is CASSLARGMNTEAFF. CDR3 bases: TGTGCCAGCAGCTTAGCGCGCGGGATGAACACTGAAGCTTTCTTT.

The V gene is TRBV9, the J gene TRBJ2-1; a possible D gene is TRBD2 (6 bases). Germline CDR1 is SGDLS and CDR2 is YYNGEE. Deletions cut 6 bases from V and 3 bases from J, with 16 bases between. The CDR3 has 15 residues. CDR3 nucleotides: TGTGCCAGCACCGCCCGGCTAGCGAACTACAATGAGCAGTTCTTC. Its translation: CASTARLANYNEQFF.

The rearrangement uses TRBV11-2 and TRBJ2-3, with D tentatively TRBD2 (5 bases). The length of the CDR3 is 13 residues. CDR1 is SGHAT and CDR2 is FQNNGV in the germline V gene. Trimming took 5 bases from V and 7 from J, leaving 13 bases between them. CDR3 in amino acids: CASSGKRGNTQYF. The CDR3 region has the DNA TGTGCCAGCAGCGGCAAGAGAGGGAATACGCAGTATTTT.

The genes are TRBV29-1 and TRBJ2-6, with D perhaps TRBD2 (6 bases). The germline V gene encodes CDR1 SQVTM and CDR2 ANQGSEA. The CDR3 totals 13 residues. The CDR3 nucleotides read TGCGGGGGGAGATCCTCTGGGGCCAACGTCCTGACTTTC. This encodes CGGRSSGANVLTF.

The chain employs TRBV18 and TRBJ2-1; D may be TRBD1 (6 bases). The CDR3 sequence is 15 residues long. The germline V gene has CDR1 KGHSH and CDR2 LQKENI. Trimming removed 4 bases at V and 4 bases at J, with 14 bases between. The CDR3 bases are TGTGCCAGCTCACTAACCCGGGACATTTACAATGAGCAGTTCTTC. Protein: CASSLTRDIYNEQFF.

This clone was seen once. The rearrangement links TRBV6-6 to TRBJ1-2; D unresolved. CDR3 length: 14 amino acids. CDR1 is MNHNY, CDR2 SVGAGI, per germline (reference sequence). V lost 0 bases, J lost 2 bases, and 7 bases lay in between. Here the CDR3 DNA reads TGTGCCAGCAGTTACTCGGGCGAGAACTATGGCTACACCTTC. It codes for CASSYSGENYGYTF.

The chain couples TRBV27 to TRBJ1-2; D is perhaps TRBD1 (6 bases). Germline values: CDR1 MNHEY, CDR2 SMNVEV (reference sequence). The germline V and J ends were trimmed by 3 bases and 0 bases, with 14 bases remaining between them. The CDR3 runs 16 residues. The CDR3 reads CASSFQGQLSNYGYTF. The CDR3 DNA follows: TGTGCCAGCAGTTTCCAGGGACAACTCTCTAACTATGGCTACACCTTC.

This sequence joins TRBV18 and TRBJ2-6; D gene unclear. CDR1 is KGHSH, CDR2 LQKENI, per germline. The CDR3 covers 19 residues. V was pared by 6 bases and J by 4 bases, with 25 bases between. Written as DNA, the CDR3 is TGTGCCAGCTCTCCGAGGACCTTGCCCGGGCTCGGGGGGGCCAACGTCCTGACTTTC. Encoded protein: CASSPRTLPGLGGANVLTF.

The chain recombines TRBV7-3 with TRBJ2-1; 7 bases agree with TRBD1. J lost 4 bases, V lost 3 bases, and 0 bases had no gene match. This CDR3 region has 13 residues. Germline V gene data show CDR1 as SGHTA and CDR2 as FQGTGA. This CDR3 reads CASSLTGYNEQFF. Here the CDR3 DNA reads TGTGCCAGCAGCTTGACAGGGTACAATGAGCAGTTCTTC.

The rearrangement links TRBV6-6 to TRBJ2-7; 13 nucleotides align to TRBD2. V lost 5 bases, J lost 2 bases, and 6 bases stayed unmatched. Germline loops: CDR1 MNHNY, CDR2 SVGAGI (reference sequence). There are 16 residues in the CDR3. CDR3 sequence (DNA): TGTGCCAGCAGTCCACCTGGGACTAGCGGGACCTACGAGCAGTACTTC. Its translation: CASSPPGTSGTYEQYF.

The chain combines TRBV25-1 with TRBJ2-4; 8 bases are shared with TRBD2. The CDR3 consists of 14 residues. J gave up 6 bases and V 3 bases, and 4 bases lay outside the gene matches. CDR1 and CDR2 from the germline V gene are MGHDK and SYGVNS. CDR3 in DNA: TGTGCCAGCAGTGATACGGGAGGGAGAAACATTCAGTACTTC. Amino acid sequence: CASSDTGGRNIQYF.

V usage is TRBV27 and J usage is TRBJ2-3; 10 positions agree with TRBD2. The ends lost 5 bases at V and 2 bases at J; junction bases unmatched: 10. Germline CDR1 and CDR2: MNHEY and SMNVEV (reference sequence). The CDR3 loop spans 17 amino acids. The CDR3: CASSPWTSGGLTDTQYF. Here the CDR3 DNA reads TGTGCCAGCAGTCCATGGACTAGCGGAGGGCTCACAGATACGCAGTATTTT.

This clone was picked up one time. The chain couples TRBV28 to TRBJ1-1; 7 bases fit TRBD1. This CDR3 spans 14 amino acids. Germline V gene lookup returns CDR1 MDHEN and CDR2 SYDVKM. The V segment lost 5 bases and the J segment 1 base; nucleotides outside the gene matches: 4. CDR3 coding DNA: TGTGCCAGCAGTCCCGGGACAGCGAACACTGAAGCTTTCTTT. Translating gives CASSPGTANTEAFF. The full variable domain, in which reference TRBV28 and TRBJ1-1 provide the parts outside the CDR3, is DVKVTQSSRYLVKRTGEKVFLECVQDMDHENMFWYRQDPGLGLRLIYFSYDVKMKEKGDIPEGYSVSREKKERFSLILESASTNQTSMYLCASSPGTANTEAFFGQGTRLTVV.

This chain connects TRBV5-1 to TRBJ2-7; D possibly corresponds to TRBD2 (6 bases). The CDR3 length is 14 residues. V lost 0 bases to trimming and J lost 5 bases, with 12 bases between them. Germline-derived CDR1 and CDR2 are SGHRS and YFSETQ. This CDR3 reads CASSLVGLPHEQYF. The CDR3 region has the DNA TGCGCCAGCAGCTTGGTGGGACTCCCCCACGAGCAGTACTTC. The full variable domain, rest sourced from reference TRBV5-1 and TRBJ2-7, is KAGVTQTPRYLIKTRGQQVTLSCSPISGHRSVSWYQQTPGQGLQFLFEYFSETQRNKGNFPGRFSGRQFSNSRSEMNVSTLELGDSALYLCASSLVGLPHEQYFGPGTRLTVT.

The rearrangement uses TRBV7-2 and TRBJ2-5; either TRBD1 or TRBD2 may fit D (5 bases each). There are 13 residues in the CDR3. Looked up from germline, CDR1 is SGHTA and CDR2 is FQGNSA. The ends were cut back, 4 bases at V and 2 bases at J, with 8 bases in the middle. The CDR3 DNA is TGTGCCAGCAGCTGGGGGTTACAAGAGACCCAGTACTTC. It translates to CASSWGLQETQYF.

The chain uses TRBV25-1 and TRBJ1-1; no clear D. The V and J ends lost 3 bases and 5 bases respectively, with 10 bases between them. In germline, CDR1 is MGHDK, CDR2 SYGVNS. The CDR3 has 13 residues. The CDR3 DNA follows: TGTGCCAGCAGTGATTCGAGGAGGACTGAAGCTTTCTTT. Translating gives CASSDSRRTEAFF.